This T cell receptor (beta chain) was recovered during a study of blood T cell repertoires in COVID-19. Profiling relied on immunoSEQ multiplex PCR, and the TCRdb table lists in-frame clones only, not all of them. The repertoire holds 300,000 or so clones, with about nine tenths as singletons. The CDR3 has 13 amino acids. The germline V gene encodes CDR1 SGHRS and CDR2 YFSETQ. V lost 0 bases to trimming and J lost 8 bases, with 11 bases between them. Concerning this clone: The sample carries other DNA sequences with the same CDR3.

This chain links TRBV5-1 with TRBJ1-1, with D possibly being TRBD1 (5 bases). Material: PBMCs or T cells enriched from blood (not recorded which). This TCR derives from a woman under 30 who had recovered from COVID-19. The chain's CDR3 is CASSLAGGAEAFF. The CDR3 DNA reads TGCGCCAGCAGCTTGGCCGGCGGGGCGGAAGCTTTCTTT.